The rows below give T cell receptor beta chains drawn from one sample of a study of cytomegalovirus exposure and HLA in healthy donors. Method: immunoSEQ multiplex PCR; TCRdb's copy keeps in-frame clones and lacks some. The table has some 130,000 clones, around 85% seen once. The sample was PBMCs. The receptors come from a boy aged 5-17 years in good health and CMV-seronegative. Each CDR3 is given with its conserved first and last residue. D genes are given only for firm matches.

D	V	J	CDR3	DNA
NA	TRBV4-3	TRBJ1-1	CASSHSTSSHTEAFF	TGCGCCAGCAGCCACTCCACTTCCTCTCACACTGAAGCTTTCTTT
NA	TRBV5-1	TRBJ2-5	CASSFGQGLMQETQYF	TGCGCCAGCAGCTTTGGTCAGGGGTTGATGCAAGAGACCCAGTACTTC
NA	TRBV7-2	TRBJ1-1	CASSTRGGTEAFF	TGTGCCAGCAGTACTCGGGGGGGCACTGAAGCTTTCTTT
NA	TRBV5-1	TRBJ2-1	CASSAEDGYNEQFF	TGCGCCAGCAGCGCAGAAGACGGGTACAATGAGCAGTTCTTC
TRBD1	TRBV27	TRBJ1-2	CASSLSWTGNDGYTF	TGTGCCAGCAGTTTATCGTGGACAGGGAATGATGGCTACACCTTC
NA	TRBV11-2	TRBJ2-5	CASSLVGTGQETQYF	TGTGCCAGCAGCTTAGTGGGAACAGGCCAAGAGACCCAGTACTTC
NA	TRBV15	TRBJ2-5	CATSIRTGFGETQYF	TGTGCCACCAGCATCCGCACAGGGTTCGGAGAGACCCAGTACTTC
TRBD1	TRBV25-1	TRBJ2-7	CASSVGQGAYEQYF	TGTGCCAGCAGTGTGGGACAGGGGGCCTACGAGCAGTACTTC
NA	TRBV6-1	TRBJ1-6	CASSEATGPSPLHF	TGTGCCAGCAGTGAAGCCACAGGGCCTTCACCCCTCCACTTT
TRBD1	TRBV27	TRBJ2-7	CASSGQGADYEQYF	TGTGCCAGCAGTGGTCAGGGGGCGGATTACGAGCAGTACTTC
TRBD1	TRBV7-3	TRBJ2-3	CASSKTGVITDTQYF	TGTGCCAGCAGCAAGACAGGGGTAATCACAGATACGCAGTATTTT
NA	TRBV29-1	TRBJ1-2	CSVVAGEGGYTF	TGCAGCGTTGTAGCGGGGGAGGGTGGCTACACCTTC
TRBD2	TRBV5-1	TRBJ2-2	CASSFSGPNTGELFF	TGCGCCAGCAGCTTTAGCGGGCCGAACACCGGGGAGCTGTTTTTT
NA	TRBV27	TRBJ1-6	CASTLGTTYNSPLHF	TGTGCCAGCACCCTTGGGACTACTTATAATTCACCCCTCCACTTT
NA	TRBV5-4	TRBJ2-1	CASRGNENWAEQFF	TGTGCCAGCAGGGGCAACGAAAATTGGGCTGAGCAGTTCTTC
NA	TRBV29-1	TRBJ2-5	CSALGHSQETQYF	TGCAGCGCTCTGGGACATAGCCAAGAGACCCAGTACTTC
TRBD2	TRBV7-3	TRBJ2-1	CASSTTTSGGRNEQFF	TGTGCCAGCAGCACAACCACTAGCGGGGGACGCAATGAGCAGTTCTTC